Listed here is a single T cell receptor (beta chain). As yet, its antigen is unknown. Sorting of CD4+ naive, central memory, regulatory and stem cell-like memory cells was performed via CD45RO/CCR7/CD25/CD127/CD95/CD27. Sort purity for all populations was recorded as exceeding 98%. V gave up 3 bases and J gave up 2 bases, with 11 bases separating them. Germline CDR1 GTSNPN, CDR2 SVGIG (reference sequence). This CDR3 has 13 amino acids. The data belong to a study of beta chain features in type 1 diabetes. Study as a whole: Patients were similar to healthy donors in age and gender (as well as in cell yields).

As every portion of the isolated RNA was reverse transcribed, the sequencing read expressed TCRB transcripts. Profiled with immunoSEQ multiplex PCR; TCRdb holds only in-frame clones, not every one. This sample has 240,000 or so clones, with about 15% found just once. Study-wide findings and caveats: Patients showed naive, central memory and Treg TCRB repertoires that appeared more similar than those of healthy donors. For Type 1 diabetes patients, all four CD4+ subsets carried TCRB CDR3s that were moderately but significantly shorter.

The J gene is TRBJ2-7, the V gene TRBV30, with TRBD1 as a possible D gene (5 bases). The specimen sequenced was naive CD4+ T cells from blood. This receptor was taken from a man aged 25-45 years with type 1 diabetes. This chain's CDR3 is CAWSGQATYEQYF. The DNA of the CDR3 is TGTGCCTGGAGCGGACAAGCTACCTACGAGCAGTACTTC.